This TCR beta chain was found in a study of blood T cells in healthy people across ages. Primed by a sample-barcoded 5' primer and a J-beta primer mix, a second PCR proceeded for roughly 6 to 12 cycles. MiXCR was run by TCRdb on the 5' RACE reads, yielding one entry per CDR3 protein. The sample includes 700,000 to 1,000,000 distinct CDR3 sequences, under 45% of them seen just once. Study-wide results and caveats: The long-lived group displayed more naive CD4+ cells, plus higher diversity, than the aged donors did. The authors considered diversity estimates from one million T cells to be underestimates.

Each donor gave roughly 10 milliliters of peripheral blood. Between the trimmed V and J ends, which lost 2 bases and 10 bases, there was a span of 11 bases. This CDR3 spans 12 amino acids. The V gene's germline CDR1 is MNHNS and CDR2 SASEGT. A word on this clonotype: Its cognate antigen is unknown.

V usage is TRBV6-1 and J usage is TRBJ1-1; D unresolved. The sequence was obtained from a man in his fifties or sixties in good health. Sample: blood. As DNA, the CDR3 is TGTGCCAGCAGTGAACCCGCCCGGCCAGCTTTCTTT. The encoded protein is CASSEPARPAFF.